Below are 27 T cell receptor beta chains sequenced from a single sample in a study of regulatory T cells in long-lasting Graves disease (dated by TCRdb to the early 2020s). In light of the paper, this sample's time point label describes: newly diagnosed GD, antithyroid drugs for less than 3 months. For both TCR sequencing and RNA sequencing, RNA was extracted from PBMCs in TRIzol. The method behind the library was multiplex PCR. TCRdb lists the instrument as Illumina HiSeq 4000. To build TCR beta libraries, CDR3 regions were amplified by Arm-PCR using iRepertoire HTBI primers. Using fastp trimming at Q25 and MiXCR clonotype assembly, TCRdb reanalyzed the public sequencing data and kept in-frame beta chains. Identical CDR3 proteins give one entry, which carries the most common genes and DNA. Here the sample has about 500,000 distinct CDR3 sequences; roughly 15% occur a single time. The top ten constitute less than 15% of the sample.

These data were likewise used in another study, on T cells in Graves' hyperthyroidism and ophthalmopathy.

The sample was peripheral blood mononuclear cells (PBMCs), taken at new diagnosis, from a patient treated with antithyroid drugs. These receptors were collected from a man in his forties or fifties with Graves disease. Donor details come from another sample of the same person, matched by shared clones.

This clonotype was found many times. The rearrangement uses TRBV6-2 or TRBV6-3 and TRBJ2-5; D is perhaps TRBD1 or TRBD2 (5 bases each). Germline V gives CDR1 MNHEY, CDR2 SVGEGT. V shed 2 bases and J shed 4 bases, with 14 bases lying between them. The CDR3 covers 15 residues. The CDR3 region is CASSYVAGQGETQYF. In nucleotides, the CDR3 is TGTGCCAGCAGTTACGTGGCGGGTCAGGGAGAGACCCAGTACTTC.

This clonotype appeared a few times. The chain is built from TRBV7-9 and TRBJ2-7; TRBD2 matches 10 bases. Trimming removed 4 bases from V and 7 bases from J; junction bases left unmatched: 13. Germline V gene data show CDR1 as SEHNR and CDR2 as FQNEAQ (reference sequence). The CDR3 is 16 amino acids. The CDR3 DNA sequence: TGTGCCAGCAGCTCCCCTCAAAGCGGGAGGGTTGGAGAGCAGTACTTC. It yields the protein CASSSPQSGRVGEQYF. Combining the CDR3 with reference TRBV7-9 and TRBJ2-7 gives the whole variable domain DTGVSQNPRHKITKRGQNVTFRCDPISEHNRLYWYRQTLGQGPEFLTYFQNEAQLEKSRLLSDRFSAERPKGSFSTLEIQRTEQGDSAMYLCASSSPQSGRVGEQYFGPGTRLTVT.

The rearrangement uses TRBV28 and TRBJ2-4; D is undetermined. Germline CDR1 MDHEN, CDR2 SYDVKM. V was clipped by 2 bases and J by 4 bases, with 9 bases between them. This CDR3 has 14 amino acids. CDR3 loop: CASSLAELKNIQYF. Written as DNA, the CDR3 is TGTGCCAGCAGTTTAGCGGAACTGAAAAACATTCAGTACTTC.

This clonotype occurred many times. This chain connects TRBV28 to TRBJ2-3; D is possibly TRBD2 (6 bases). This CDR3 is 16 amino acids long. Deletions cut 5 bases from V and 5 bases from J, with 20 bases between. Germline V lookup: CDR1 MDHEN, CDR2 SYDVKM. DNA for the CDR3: TGTGCCAGCAGTCGGACCAAGAGCGGGTGGGGAGATACGCAGTATTTT. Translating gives CASSRTKSGWGDTQYF.

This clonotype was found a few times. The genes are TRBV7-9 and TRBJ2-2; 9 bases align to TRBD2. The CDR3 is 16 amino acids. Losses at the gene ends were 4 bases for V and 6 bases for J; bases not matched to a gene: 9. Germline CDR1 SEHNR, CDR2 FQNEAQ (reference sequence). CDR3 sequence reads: CASSSQTSGKAGELFF. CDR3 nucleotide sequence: TGTGCCAGCAGCTCCCAGACTAGCGGTAAAGCCGGGGAGCTGTTTTTT. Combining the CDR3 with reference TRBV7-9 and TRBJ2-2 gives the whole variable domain DTGVSQNPRHKITKRGQNVTFRCDPISEHNRLYWYRQTLGQGPEFLTYFQNEAQLEKSRLLSDRFSAERPKGSFSTLEIQRTEQGDSAMYLCASSSQTSGKAGELFFGEGSRLTVL.

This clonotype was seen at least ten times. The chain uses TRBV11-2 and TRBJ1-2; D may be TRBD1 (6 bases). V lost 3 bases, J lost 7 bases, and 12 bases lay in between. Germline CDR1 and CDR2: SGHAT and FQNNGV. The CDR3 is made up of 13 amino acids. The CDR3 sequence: CASSLTGFGGYTF. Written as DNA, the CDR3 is TGTGCCAGCAGCTTGACAGGTTTTGGTGGCTACACCTTC.

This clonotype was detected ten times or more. Here the CDR3 DNA reads TGTGCCAGCAGCTACCGGGACCAAAGTTCACCCCTCCACTTT. Its protein product is CASSYRDQSSPLHF. The genes are TRBV3-1 and TRBJ1-6; tentatively, D is TRBD1 (5 bases). With 5 bases removed from V and 9 bases from J, the gap between germline ends came to 14 bases. CDR1 and CDR2 from the germline V gene are LGHDT and YNNKEL (reference sequence). CDR3 length: 14 residues.

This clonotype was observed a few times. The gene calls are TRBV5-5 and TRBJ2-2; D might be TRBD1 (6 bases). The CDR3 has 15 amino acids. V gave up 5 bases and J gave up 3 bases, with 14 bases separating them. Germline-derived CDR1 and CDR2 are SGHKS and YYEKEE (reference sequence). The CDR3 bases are TGTGCCAGCAGTGCCACAGGGCGAGACACCGGGGAGCTGTTTTTT. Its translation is CASSATGRDTGELFF.

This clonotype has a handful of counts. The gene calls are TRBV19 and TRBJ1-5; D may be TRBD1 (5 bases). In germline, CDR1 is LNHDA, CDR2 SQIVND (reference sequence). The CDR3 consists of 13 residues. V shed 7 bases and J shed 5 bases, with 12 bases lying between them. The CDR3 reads CASTTSGDQPQHF. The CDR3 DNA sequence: TGTGCCAGTACGACATCGGGGGATCAGCCCCAGCATTTT.

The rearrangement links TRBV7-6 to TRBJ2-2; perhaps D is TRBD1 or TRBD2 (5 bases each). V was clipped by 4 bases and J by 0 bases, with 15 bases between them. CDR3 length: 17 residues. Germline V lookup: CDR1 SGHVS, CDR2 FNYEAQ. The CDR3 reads CASSWAEGSTNTGELFF. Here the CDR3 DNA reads TGTGCCAGCAGCTGGGCTGAGGGGTCGACGAACACCGGGGAGCTGTTTTTT.

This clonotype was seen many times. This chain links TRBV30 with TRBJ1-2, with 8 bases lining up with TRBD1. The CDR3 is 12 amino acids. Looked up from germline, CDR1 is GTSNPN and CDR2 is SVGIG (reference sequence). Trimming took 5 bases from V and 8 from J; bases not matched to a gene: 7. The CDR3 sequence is CAWGQGDGGYTF. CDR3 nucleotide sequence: TGTGCCTGGGGACAGGGTGATGGAGGCTACACCTTC.

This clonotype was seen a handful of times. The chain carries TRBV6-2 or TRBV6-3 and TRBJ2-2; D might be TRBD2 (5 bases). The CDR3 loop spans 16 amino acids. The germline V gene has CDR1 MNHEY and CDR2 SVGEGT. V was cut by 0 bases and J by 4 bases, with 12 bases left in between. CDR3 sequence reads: CASSYSVLASTGELFF. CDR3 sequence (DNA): TGTGCCAGCAGTTACTCGGTCCTAGCTAGCACCGGGGAGCTGTTTTTT.

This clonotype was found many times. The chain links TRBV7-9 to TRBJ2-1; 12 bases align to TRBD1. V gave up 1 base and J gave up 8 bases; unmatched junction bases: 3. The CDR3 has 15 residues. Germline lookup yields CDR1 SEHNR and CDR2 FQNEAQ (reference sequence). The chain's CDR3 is CASSLEGTGGDEQFF. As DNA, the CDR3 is TGTGCCAGCAGCTTAGAGGGGACAGGGGGCGATGAGCAGTTCTTC.

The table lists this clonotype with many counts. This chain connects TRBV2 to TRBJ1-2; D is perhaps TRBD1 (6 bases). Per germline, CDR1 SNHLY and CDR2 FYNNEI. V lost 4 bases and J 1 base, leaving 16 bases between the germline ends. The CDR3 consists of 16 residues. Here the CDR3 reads CASSARSGAFNYGYTF. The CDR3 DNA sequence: TGTGCCAGCAGTGCACGGTCGGGGGCCTTTAACTATGGCTACACCTTC.

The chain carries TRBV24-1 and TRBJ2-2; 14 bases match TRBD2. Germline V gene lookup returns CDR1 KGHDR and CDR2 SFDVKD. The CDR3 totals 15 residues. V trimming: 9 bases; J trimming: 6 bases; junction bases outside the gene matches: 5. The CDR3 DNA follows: TGTGCCACCGGGGGACTAGCGGGAGAGGCCGGGGAGCTGTTTTTT. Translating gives CATGGLAGEAGELFF.

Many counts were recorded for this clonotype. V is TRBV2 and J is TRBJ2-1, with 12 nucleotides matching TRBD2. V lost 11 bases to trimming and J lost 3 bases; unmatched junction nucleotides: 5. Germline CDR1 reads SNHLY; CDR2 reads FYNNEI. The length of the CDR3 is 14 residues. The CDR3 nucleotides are TGTGCCGGCTGGGGACTAGCGGGCTACAATGAGCAGTTCTTC. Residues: CAGWGLAGYNEQFF.

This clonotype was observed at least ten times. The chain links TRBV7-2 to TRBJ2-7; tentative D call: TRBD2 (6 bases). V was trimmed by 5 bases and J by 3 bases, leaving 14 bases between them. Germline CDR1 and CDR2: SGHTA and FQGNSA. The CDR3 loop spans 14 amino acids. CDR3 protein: CASSLRDSDYEQYF. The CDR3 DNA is TGTGCCAGCAGCCTACGGGACTCCGACTACGAGCAGTACTTC.

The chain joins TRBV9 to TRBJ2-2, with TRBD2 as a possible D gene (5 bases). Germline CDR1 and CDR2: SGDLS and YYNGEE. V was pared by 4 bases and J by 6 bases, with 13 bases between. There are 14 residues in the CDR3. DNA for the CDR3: TGTGCCAGCAGCCCCTGGAGGCGGTCCGGGGAGCTGTTTTTT. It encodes CASSPWRRSGELFF.

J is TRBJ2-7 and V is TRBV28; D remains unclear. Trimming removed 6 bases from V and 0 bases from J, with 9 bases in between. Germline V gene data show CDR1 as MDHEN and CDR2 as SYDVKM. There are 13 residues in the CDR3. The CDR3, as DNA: TGTGCCAGCAGGGTTGGGGTCTCCTACGAGCAGTACTTC. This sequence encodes CASRVGVSYEQYF.

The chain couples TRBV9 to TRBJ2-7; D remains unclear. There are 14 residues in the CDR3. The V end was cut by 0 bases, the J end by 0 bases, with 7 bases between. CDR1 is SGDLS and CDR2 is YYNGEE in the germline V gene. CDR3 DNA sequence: TGTGCCAGCAGCGTAGGAAGCTTCTCCTACGAGCAGTACTTC. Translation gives CASSVGSFSYEQYF.

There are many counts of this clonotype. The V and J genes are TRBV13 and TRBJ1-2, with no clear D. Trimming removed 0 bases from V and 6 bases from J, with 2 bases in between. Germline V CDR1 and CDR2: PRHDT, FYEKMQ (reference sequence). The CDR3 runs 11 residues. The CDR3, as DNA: TGTGCCAGCAGCTTAGGGGATGGCTACACCTTC. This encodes CASSLGDGYTF.

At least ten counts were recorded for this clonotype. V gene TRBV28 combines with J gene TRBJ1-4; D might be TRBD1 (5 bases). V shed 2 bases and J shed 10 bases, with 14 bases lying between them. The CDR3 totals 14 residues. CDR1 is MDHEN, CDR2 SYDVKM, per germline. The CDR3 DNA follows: TGTGCCAGCAGTTTAAAGGGGTTCGGAGGAAAACTGTTTTTT. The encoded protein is CASSLKGFGGKLFF. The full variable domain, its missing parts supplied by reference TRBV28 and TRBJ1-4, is DVKVTQSSRYLVKRTGEKVFLECVQDMDHENMFWYRQDPGLGLRLIYFSYDVKMKEKGDIPEGYSVSREKKERFSLILESASTNQTSMYLCASSLKGFGGKLFFGSGTQLSVL.

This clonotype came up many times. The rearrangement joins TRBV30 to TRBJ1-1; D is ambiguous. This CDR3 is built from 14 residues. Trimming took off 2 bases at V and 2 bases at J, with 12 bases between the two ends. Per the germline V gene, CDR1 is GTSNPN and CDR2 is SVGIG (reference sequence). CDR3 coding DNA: TGTGCCTGGAGTCCAGTGGCACTTAACACTGAAGCTTTCTTT. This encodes CAWSPVALNTEAFF.

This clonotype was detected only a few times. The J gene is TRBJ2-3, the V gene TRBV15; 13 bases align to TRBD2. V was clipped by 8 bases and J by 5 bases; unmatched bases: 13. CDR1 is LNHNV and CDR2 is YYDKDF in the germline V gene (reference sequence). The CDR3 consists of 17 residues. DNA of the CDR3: TGTGCCACCCACGACGGAGGACTAGCGGGAGTGGTAGATACGCAGTATTTT. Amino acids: CATHDGGLAGVVDTQYF.

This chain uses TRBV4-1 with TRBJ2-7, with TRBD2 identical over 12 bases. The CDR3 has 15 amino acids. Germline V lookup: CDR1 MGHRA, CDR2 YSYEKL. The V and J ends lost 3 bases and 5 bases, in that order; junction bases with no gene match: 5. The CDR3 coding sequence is TGCGCCAGCAGCCATACACTAGCGGGAGGCCACGAGCAGTACTTC. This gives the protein CASSHTLAGGHEQYF.

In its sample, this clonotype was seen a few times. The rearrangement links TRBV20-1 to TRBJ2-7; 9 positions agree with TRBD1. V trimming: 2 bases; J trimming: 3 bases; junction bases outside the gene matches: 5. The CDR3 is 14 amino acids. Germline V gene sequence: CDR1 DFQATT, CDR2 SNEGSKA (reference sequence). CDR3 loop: CSARLPGQGYEQYF. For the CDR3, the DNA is TGCAGTGCTAGACTACCGGGACAGGGCTACGAGCAGTACTTC.

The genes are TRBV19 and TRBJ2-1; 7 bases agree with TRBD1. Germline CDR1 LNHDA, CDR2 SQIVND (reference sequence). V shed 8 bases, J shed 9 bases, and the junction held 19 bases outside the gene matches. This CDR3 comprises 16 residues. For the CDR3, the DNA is TGTGCCAGTGAGGGGTTGAGACAGGGATCCGTGGGTGAGCAGTTCTTC. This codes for CASEGLRQGSVGEQFF.